This passage covers 6 T cell receptor beta chains from one sample sequenced in a study of blood T cell repertoires in COVID-19. Profiled with immunoSEQ multiplex PCR; TCRdb holds only in-frame clones, not every one. In the table there are roughly 76,000 clones, 80% to 90% of which are singletons. Sequenced material: peripheral blood. The source is a woman under 30 with acute or convalescent COVID-19.

The rearrangement links TRBV18 to TRBJ2-3, with TRBD2 identical over 7 bases. V gave up 5 bases and J gave up 2 bases; unmatched junction bases: 7. The germline V gene has CDR1 KGHSH and CDR2 LQKENI. The CDR3 contains 15 residues. Written as DNA, the CDR3 is TGTGCCAGCTCATCCGGACTAGGTGCCACAGATACGCAGTATTTT. Translation gives CASSSGLGATDTQYF.

V is TRBV15 and J is TRBJ1-1; D is unclear. The CDR3 is made up of 14 amino acids. The germline V gene has CDR1 LNHNV and CDR2 YYDKDF (reference sequence). V gave up 1 base and J gave up 4 bases, with 10 bases separating them. As DNA, the CDR3 is TGTGCCACCAGCAGAGGCGGGCGTCTCACTGAAGCTTTCTTT. This encodes CATSRGGRLTEAFF.

The V and J genes are TRBV5-1 and TRBJ2-1, with 7 bases that match TRBD2. This CDR3 is built from 14 residues. Per germline, CDR1 SGHRS and CDR2 YFSETQ. V lost 7 bases, J lost 1 base, and 5 bases stayed unmatched. In DNA form, the CDR3 reads TGCGCCAGCCGGACTAGTCCGTCCTACAATGAGCAGTTCTTC. It yields the protein CASRTSPSYNEQFF.

V and J are TRBV5-1 and TRBJ2-3; weak D call: TRBD1 (5 bases). CDR3 length equals 15 residues. Germline CDR1 is SGHRS and CDR2 is YFSETQ. V was trimmed by 2 bases and J by 3 bases, leaving 13 bases between them. Here the CDR3 reads CASSLTGDRTDTQYF. In nucleotides, the CDR3 is TGCGCCAGCAGCTTAACAGGTGATCGGACAGATACGCAGTATTTT.

With regard to this clone: Mismatch with germline at one junction end may stem from a read error. This sequence joins TRBV6-6 and TRBJ1-2; D ambiguous. The CDR3 totals 13 residues. Per the germline V gene, CDR1 is MNHNY and CDR2 is SVGAGI (reference sequence). The CDR3 sequence: CASSYSSPGATSF. In DNA form, the CDR3 reads TGTGCCAGCAGTTACTCTTCCCCGGGAGCTACTTCCTTC.

This clone turned up a few times. The rearrangement uses TRBV3-1 (or the pseudogene TRBV3-2) and TRBJ1-1; possibly TRBD1 for D (5 bases). The V gene's germline CDR1 is LGHDT and CDR2 YNNKEL (reference sequence). Trimming removed 0 bases from V and 4 bases from J, with 9 bases in between. CDR3 length: 14 amino acids. The CDR3 DNA reads as TGTGCCAGCAGCCAAGATTTTAGGGGCACTGAAGCTTTCTTT. Its translation: CASSQDFRGTEAFF.